This is a list of T cell receptor beta chains from one sample in a study of T cells in Graves' hyperthyroidism and ophthalmopathy. TCRdb reprocessed the multiplex PCR reads via MiXCR and lists one record per CDR3 protein. The sample lists about 760,000 distinct CDR3 sequences; just over 35% were seen once. The source material was blood. The receptors were gathered from a middle-aged woman with Graves' hyperthyroidism. Both conserved end residues are part of each CDR3. The order of the fields is V gene, CDR3 protein.

v_call: TRBV2; cdr3_aa: CASSEIGRSNEKLFF
v_call: TRBV12-3/TRBV12-4; cdr3_aa: CASSSTGLGYTF
v_call: TRBV7-9; cdr3_aa: CASSLGSGSGTEAFF
v_call: TRBV4-2; cdr3_aa: CASSQVTELNTEAFF
v_call: TRBV25-1; cdr3_aa: CASSQGVSETQYF
v_call: TRBV19; cdr3_aa: CASSKATGTATNEKLFF
v_call: TRBV10-3; cdr3_aa: CAISVQVTYEQYF
v_call: TRBV10-2; cdr3_aa: CASSYGVFTEAFF
v_call: TRBV6-5; cdr3_aa: CASSYQQGGSPLHF
v_call: TRBV28; cdr3_aa: CASSSTSGTPYEQYF
v_call: TRBV10-3; cdr3_aa: CASRPKDRENYGYTF
v_call: TRBV6-5; cdr3_aa: CASRGGWDGYTF